Presented here are 10 T cell receptor beta chains from one specimen sequenced in a study of Ad26.COV2.S vaccination and SARS-CoV-2 variants. Assay: immunoSEQ multiplex PCR; the TCRdb copy retains only in-frame clones and omits some. The sample has about 680,000 clones, roughly nine tenths seen once. Documented treatment: 19 received Ad26.COV2.S at low or high dose, single or two shots; roughly 5 received placebo; per-sample allocation not given. At day 63 after the first vaccine or placebo injection, samples were drawn. The source was peripheral blood, collected in a trial of Ad26.COV2.S vaccine versus placebo. The receptor source for this set is a person aged 18-60 years who received the Ad26.COV2.S COVID-19 vaccine or a placebo.

V is TRBV19 and J is TRBJ2-7; 7 positions agree with TRBD1. V trimming: 9 bases; J trimming: 0 bases; junction bases outside the gene matches: 5. Germline loops: CDR1 LNHDA, CDR2 SQIVND (reference sequence). The CDR3 length is 13 residues. Here the CDR3 reads CASGQVNSYEQYF. The CDR3 DNA sequence: TGTGCCAGCGGACAGGTGAACTCCTACGAGCAGTACTTC.

V is TRBV27 and J is TRBJ2-5; the match to TRBD2 covers 14 bases. Losses at the gene ends were 3 bases for V and 5 bases for J; bases not matched to a gene: 5. This CDR3 comprises 16 residues. Germline V gives CDR1 MNHEY, CDR2 SMNVEV (reference sequence). The CDR3 protein is CASSLGLAGVRETQYF. The CDR3 nucleotides read TGTGCCAGCAGTTTGGGACTAGCGGGAGTCCGGGAGACCCAGTACTTC.

The V gene is TRBV7-9, the J gene TRBJ1-3, with TRBD1 identical over 7 bases. CDR3 length: 16 amino acids. Germline V gene sequence: CDR1 SEHNR, CDR2 FQNEAQ (reference sequence). V lost 10 bases and J lost 9; bases outside the gene matches: 21. The CDR3 reads CATSTTGAPASRTIYF. The DNA of the CDR3 is TGTGCCACCTCAACCACAGGGGCCCCTGCCTCCCGCACCATATATTTT.

The J gene is TRBJ1-5, the V gene TRBV27; D is perhaps TRBD1 (5 bases). The CDR3 is 15 residues long. V lost 0 bases and J lost 6, with 12 bases in between. CDR1 is MNHEY and CDR2 is SMNVEV in the germline V gene (reference sequence). CDR3 sequence reads: CASSLSWAGGQPQHF. The CDR3 DNA reads as TGTGCCAGCAGTTTATCCTGGGCGGGGGGTCAGCCCCAGCATTTT.

In its sample, this clone was seen once. J is TRBJ2-2 and V is TRBV9; the D gene is possibly TRBD2 (6 bases). The germline V gene has CDR1 SGDLS and CDR2 YYNGEE. CDR3 length: 15 amino acids. V lost 0 bases to trimming and J lost 5 bases, with 11 bases between them. CDR3 coding DNA: TGTGCCAGCAGCGTAGGTGGGAGGATGACCGGGGAGCTGTTTTTT. It encodes CASSVGGRMTGELFF.

The table lists this clone with a count of one. The chain employs TRBV3-1 (or the pseudogene TRBV3-2) and TRBJ2-1; D gene ambiguous. Germline V CDR1 and CDR2: LGHDT, YNNKEL (reference sequence). The V end lost 5 bases, the J end lost 3 bases, and 8 bases lay between the germline ends. The length of the CDR3 is 13 residues. The CDR3 DNA is TGTGCCAGCAGCTTCCTAGTCTACAATGAGCAGTTCTTC. It encodes CASSFLVYNEQFF.

This chain links TRBV4-3 with TRBJ1-2; maybe TRBD1 (5 bases). In germline, CDR1 is LGHNA, CDR2 YSLEER. V lost 4 bases and J lost 5, with 14 bases in between. CDR3 size: 14 residues. The CDR3 nucleotides read TGCGCCAGCAGCCCCGGTCGGGGACCATATGGCTACACCTTC. This encodes CASSPGRGPYGYTF.

There are a few counts of this clone. V gene TRBV7-9 combines with J gene TRBJ1-5; maybe TRBD1 (6 bases). Trimming removed 5 bases from V and 7 bases from J, with 15 bases in between. The CDR3 spans 14 residues. Per the germline V gene, CDR1 is SEHNR and CDR2 is FQNEAQ (reference sequence). CDR3 in amino acids: CASSLGQIAQPQHF. In nucleotides, the CDR3 is TGTGCCAGCAGCCTGGGACAAATCGCCCAGCCCCAGCATTTT.

CDR3 sequence (DNA): TGTGCCAGTAGTTTTTTTGGGGCTGAAGCTTTCTTT. This gives the protein CASSFFGAEAFF. The chain recombines TRBV19 with TRBJ1-1; D is uncertain. With 5 bases removed from V and 6 bases from J, the gap between germline ends came to 10 bases. This CDR3 has 12 residues. CDR1 is LNHDA, CDR2 SQIVND, per germline (reference sequence).

The chain combines TRBV12-3 or TRBV12-4 with TRBJ2-7; D unclear. CDR3 length: 13 residues. V gave up 5 bases and J gave up 3 bases, with 11 bases separating them. CDR3: CASSAALGYEQYF. CDR3 sequence (DNA): TGTGCCAGCAGTGCGGCCCTAGGCTACGAGCAGTACTTC.